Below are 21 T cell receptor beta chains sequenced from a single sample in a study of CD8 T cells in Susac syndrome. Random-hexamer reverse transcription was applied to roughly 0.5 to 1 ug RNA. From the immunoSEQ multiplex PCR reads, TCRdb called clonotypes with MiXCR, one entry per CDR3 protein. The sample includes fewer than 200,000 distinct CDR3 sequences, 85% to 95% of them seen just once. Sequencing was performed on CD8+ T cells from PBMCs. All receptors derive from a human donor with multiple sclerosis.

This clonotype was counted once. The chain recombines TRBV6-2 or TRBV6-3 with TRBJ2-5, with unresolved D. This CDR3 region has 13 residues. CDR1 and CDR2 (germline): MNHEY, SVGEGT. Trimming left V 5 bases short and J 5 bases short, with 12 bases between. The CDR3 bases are TGTGCCAGCAGTACGACACGGTGGGAGACCCAGTACTTC. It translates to CASSTTRWETQYF.

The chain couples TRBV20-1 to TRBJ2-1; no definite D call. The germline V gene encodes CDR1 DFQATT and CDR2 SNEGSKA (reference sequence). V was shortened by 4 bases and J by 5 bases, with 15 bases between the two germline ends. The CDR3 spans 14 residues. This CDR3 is CSATRLDSHNEQFF. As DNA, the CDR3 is TGCAGTGCTACCCGCCTAGATTCCCACAATGAGCAGTTCTTC.

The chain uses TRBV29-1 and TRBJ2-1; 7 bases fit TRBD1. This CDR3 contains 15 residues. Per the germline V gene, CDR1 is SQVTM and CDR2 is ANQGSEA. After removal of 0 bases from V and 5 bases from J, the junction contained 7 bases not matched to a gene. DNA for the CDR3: TGCAGCGTTGAAGAACGACGGACAGGCAACAATGAGCAGTTCTTC. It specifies CSVEERRTGNNEQFF.

This chain's CDR3 is CASRSRQGLRNYGYTF. As DNA, the CDR3 is TGTGCCAGCAGAAGTCGACAGGGGCTACGTAACTATGGCTACACCTTC. The V call is TRBV27, the J call TRBJ1-2, with 8 bases lining up with TRBD1. V trimming: 6 bases; J trimming: 1 base; junction bases outside the gene matches: 10. The CDR3 consists of 16 residues. In germline, CDR1 is MNHEY, CDR2 SMNVEV (reference sequence).

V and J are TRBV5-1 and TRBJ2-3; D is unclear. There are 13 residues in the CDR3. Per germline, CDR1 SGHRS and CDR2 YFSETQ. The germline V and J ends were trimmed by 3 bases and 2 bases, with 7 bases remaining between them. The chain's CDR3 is CASSSDTTDTQYF. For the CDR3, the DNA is TGCGCCAGCAGCTCAGACACCACAGATACGCAGTATTTT.

The CDR3 region is CSARKELRYEQYF. The CDR3 coding sequence is TGCAGTGCTAGAAAGGAACTGAGGTACGAGCAGTACTTC. V gene TRBV20-1 combines with J gene TRBJ2-7; no definite D call. V gave up 2 bases and J gave up 4 bases, with 12 bases separating them. CDR1 is DFQATT and CDR2 is SNEGSKA in the germline V gene (reference sequence). The CDR3 totals 13 residues.

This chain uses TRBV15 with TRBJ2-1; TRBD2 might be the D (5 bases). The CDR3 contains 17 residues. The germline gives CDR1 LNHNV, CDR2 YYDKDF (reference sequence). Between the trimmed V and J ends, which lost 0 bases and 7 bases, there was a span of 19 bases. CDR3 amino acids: CATSRDNIAPERNEQFF. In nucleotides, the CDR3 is TGTGCCACCAGCAGAGATAATATAGCGCCCGAGCGGAATGAGCAGTTCTTC. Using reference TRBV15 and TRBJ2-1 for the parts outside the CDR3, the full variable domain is DAMVIQNPRYQVTQFGKPVTLSCSQTLNHNVMYWYQQKSSQAPKLLFHYYDKDFNNEADTPDNFQSRRPNTSFCFLDIRSPGLGDTAMYLCATSRDNIAPERNEQFFGPGTRLTVL.

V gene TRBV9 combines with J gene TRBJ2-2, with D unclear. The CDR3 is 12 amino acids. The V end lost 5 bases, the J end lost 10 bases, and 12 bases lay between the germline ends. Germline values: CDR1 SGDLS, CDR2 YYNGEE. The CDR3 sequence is CASRGTRSELFF. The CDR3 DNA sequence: TGTGCCAGCAGGGGCACGCGGTCGGAGCTGTTTTTT.

CDR3 amino acids: CASGLELAGRDNYGYTF. Here the CDR3 DNA reads TGTGCTAGTGGTTTGGAACTGGCGGGACGGGATAACTATGGCTACACCTTC. The chain joins TRBV12-5 to TRBJ1-2; D is perhaps TRBD1 (5 bases). The length of the CDR3 is 17 residues. CDR1 and CDR2 (germline): LGHNT, FRNRAP. V lost 1 base to trimming and J lost 1 base, with 16 bases between them.

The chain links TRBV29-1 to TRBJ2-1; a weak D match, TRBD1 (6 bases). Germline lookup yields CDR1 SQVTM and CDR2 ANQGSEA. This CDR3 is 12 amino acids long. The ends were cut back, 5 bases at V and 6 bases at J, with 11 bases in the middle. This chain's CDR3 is CSVNLDSNEQFF. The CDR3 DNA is TGCAGCGTTAACCTGGACAGCAATGAGCAGTTCTTC.

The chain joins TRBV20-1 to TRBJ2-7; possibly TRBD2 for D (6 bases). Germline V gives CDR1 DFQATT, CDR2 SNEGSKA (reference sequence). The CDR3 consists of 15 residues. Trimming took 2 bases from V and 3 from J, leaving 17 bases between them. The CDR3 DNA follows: TGCAGTGCTAGAAATCGGGACGGGAGCCTCTACGAGCAGTACTTC. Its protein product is CSARNRDGSLYEQYF.

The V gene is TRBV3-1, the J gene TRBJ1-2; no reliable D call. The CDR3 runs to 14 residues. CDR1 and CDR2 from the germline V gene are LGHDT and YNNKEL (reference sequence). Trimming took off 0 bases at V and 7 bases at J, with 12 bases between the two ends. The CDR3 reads CASSQEEVRGGYTF. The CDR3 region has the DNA TGTGCCAGCAGCCAAGAGGAGGTCCGAGGTGGCTACACCTTC.

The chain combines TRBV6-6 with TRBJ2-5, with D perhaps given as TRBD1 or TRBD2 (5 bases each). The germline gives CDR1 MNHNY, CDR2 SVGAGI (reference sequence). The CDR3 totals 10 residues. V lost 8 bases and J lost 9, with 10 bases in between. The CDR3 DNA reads TGTGCCAGCGGGACCGCGGCCCAGTACTTC. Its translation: CASGTAAQYF.

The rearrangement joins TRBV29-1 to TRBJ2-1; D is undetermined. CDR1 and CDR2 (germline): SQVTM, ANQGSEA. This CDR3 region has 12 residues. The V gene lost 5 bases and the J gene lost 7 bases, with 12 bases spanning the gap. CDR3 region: CSVSPGRNEQFF. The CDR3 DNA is TGCAGCGTTAGTCCCGGACGGAATGAGCAGTTCTTC.

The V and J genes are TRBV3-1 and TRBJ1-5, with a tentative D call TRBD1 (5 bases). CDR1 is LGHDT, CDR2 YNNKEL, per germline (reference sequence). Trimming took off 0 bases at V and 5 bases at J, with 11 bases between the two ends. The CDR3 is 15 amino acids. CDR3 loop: CASSQDGGPDQPQHF. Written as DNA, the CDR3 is TGTGCCAGCAGCCAAGATGGGGGTCCCGATCAGCCCCAGCATTTT.

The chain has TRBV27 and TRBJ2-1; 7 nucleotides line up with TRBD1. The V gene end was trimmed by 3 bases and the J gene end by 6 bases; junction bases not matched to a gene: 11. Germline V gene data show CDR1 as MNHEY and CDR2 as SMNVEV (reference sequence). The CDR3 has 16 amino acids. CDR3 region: CASSFPGTVRTNEQFF. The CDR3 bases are TGTGCCAGCAGTTTCCCGGGGACAGTCCGCACCAATGAGCAGTTCTTC.

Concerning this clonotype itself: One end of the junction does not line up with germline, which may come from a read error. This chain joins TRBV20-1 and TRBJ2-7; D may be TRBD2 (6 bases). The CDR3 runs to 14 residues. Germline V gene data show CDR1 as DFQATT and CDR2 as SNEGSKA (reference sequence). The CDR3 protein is CSAREGGWSYEQYF. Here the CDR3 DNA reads TGCAGTGCTCGAGAGGGAGGTTGGTCCTACGAGCAGTACTTC.

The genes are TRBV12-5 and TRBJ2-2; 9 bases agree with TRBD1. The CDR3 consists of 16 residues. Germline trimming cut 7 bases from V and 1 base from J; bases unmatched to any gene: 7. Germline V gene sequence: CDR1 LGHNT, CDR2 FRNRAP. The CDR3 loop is CASASGQGMNTGELFF. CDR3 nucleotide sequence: TGTGCTAGTGCCTCGGGACAGGGTATGAACACCGGGGAGCTGTTTTTT.

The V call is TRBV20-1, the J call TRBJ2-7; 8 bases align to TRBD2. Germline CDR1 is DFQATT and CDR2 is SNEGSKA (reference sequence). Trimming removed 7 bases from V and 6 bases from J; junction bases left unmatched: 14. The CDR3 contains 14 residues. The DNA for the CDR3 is TGCAGTGTCACCGAAGCGGGGGACCCCGGCGAGCAGTACTTC. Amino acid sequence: CSVTEAGDPGEQYF.

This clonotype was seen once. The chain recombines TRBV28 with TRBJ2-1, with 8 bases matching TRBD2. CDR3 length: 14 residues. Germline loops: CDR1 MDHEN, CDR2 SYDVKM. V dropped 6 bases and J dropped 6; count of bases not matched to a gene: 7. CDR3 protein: CASRRAGAPNEQFF. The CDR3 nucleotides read TGTGCCAGCAGGAGAGCGGGAGCCCCCAATGAGCAGTTCTTC. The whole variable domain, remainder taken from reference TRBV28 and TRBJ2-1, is DVKVTQSSRYLVKRTGEKVFLECVQDMDHENMFWYRQDPGLGLRLIYFSYDVKMKEKGDIPEGYSVSREKKERFSLILESASTNQTSMYLCASRRAGAPNEQFFGPGTRLTVL.

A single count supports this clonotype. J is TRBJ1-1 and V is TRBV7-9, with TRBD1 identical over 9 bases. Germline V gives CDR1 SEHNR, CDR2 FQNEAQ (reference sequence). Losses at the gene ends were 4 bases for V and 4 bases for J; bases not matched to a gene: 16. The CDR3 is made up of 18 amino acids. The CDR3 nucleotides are TGTGCCAGCAGCTCAACCCCGGGACAGGGTCCCTTGAGCACTGAAGCTTTCTTT. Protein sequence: CASSSTPGQGPLSTEAFF.